This TCR beta chain derives from a study of blood T cells in healthy people across ages. This CDR3 contains 15 residues. Looked up from germline, CDR1 is SGHRS and CDR2 is YFSETQ. Germline trimming cut 0 bases from V and 0 bases from J; bases unmatched to any gene: 3. Ranging in age from roughly 6 to 100, the donors were healthy Caucasian individuals from Russia. Through a sample-barcoded 5' primer and a J-beta primer mix, a second PCR was run for roughly 6 to 12 cycles. TCRdb fed the 5' RACE reads into MiXCR, producing one record per CDR3 protein. Of over 600,000 distinct CDR3 sequences listed, about 46% are singletons.

Source material: blood. This chain uses TRBV5-1 with TRBJ2-7, with 7 bases fitting TRBD2. The receptor was isolated from an elderly man in good health. The CDR3 sequence: CASSLGSGNSYEQYF. As DNA, the CDR3 is TGCGCCAGCAGCTTGGGGAGCGGGAACTCCTACGAGCAGTACTTC.